Detailed here is one TCR beta chain. These data are taken from a study of technical replicates of blood from a handful of donors. The CDR3 totals 14 residues. The V end lost 4 bases, the J end lost 4 bases, and 15 bases lay between the germline ends. Germline CDR1 and CDR2: SGHDT and YYEEEE. Repertoires were generated with immunoSEQ multiplex PCR, while TCRdb's copy carries only in-frame clones and drops some. The table lists tens of thousands of clones, almost 98% of them singletons. The chain couples TRBV5-6 to TRBJ2-7, with D perhaps matching TRBD2 (6 bases). The sequence was obtained from a human donor in good health. Material: T cells isolated from PBMCs. The CDR3 sequence is CASSDRDSHYEQYF. CDR3 coding DNA: TGTGCCAGCAGCGACCGGGACTCCCATTACGAGCAGTACTTC. The full variable domain, rest sourced from reference TRBV5-6 and TRBJ2-7, is DAGVTQSPTHLIKTRGQQVTLRCSPKSGHDTVSWYQQALGQGPQFIFQYYEEEERQRGNFPDRFSGHQFPNYSSELNVNALLLGDSALYLCASSDRDSHYEQYFGPGTRLTVT.